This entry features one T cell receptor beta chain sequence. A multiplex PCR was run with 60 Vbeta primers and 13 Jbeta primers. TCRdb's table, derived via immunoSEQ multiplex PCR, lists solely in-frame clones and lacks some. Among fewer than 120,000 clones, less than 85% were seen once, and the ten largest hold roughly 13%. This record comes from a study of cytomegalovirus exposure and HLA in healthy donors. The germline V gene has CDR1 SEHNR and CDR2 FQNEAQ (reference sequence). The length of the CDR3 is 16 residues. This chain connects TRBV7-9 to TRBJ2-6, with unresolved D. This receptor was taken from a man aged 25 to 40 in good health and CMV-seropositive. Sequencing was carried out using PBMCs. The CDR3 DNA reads TGTGCAACACCCGCCTTGGAGAGCTCTGGGGCCAACGTCCTGACTTTC. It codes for CATPALESSGANVLTF.